This T cell receptor beta chain was recovered during a study of a mutant IDH1 vaccine in newly diagnosed glioma. Study background: Receipt of radiotherapy, temozolomide, or both preceded the study, and most received both.

Comments on this clone: The antigen is unknown.

Trimming removed 2 bases from V and 3 bases from J; junction bases left unmatched: 8. This CDR3 spans 16 amino acids. Germline CDR1 and CDR2: MNHNY and SVGAGI (reference sequence). Generated by immunoSEQ multiplex PCR, the TCRdb table keeps only in-frame clones and is missing some. The profile shows tens of thousands of clones, more than 75% of them singletons. As for time point: week 23, last vaccination. The vaccine gave 300 ug of a 20-mer mutant IDH1 peptide subcutaneously per dose. This specimen consisted of PBMCs, obtained from a glioma patient whose treatment included an IDH1 peptide vaccine. The V call is TRBV6-6, the J call TRBJ2-7; TRBD2 aligns across 9 bases. The clonotype originates from a man aged 35-49 years with glioma. The CDR3 sequence: CASSYAQGTSSYEQYF. In DNA, the CDR3 is TGTGCCAGCAGTTACGCCCAGGGGACTAGCAGCTACGAGCAGTACTTC.